These 30 T cell receptor beta chains were sequenced from one sample in a study of blood T cell repertoires in COVID-19. Using immunoSEQ multiplex PCR, the repertoire was profiled, and TCRdb retains in-frame clones only, with some absent. The data contain about 100,000 clones, 70% to 80% of them seen just once; the ten biggest clones take up around 30%. The sequenced sample was peripheral blood. These receptors were collected from a man aged 65 to 79 with active or convalescent COVID-19.

This clone has more than one count but fewer than ten. CDR3 DNA sequence: TGCGCCAGCAGCCAAGTCCACCGACAGGGTATAAGAGAAAAACTGTTTTTT. Translated: CASSQVHRQGIREKLFF. This chain joins TRBV4-3 and TRBJ1-4, with 7 bases that match TRBD1. The CDR3 has 17 residues. The germline V gene encodes CDR1 LGHNA and CDR2 YSLEER. Trimming at V came to 1 base and at J to 8 bases, leaving 13 bases not matched to a gene.

The chain combines TRBV6-5 with TRBJ2-1, with TRBD1 as a possible D gene (8 bases). The CDR3 extends over 14 amino acids. V was shortened by 8 bases and J by 8 bases, with 19 bases between the two germline ends. CDR1 and CDR2 from the germline V gene are MNHEY and SVGAGI. This CDR3 is CASRGGRGLYEQFF. In nucleotides, the CDR3 is TGTGCCAGCCGCGGGGGCAGGGGGCTCTATGAGCAGTTCTTC.

In this sample, this clone turned up a few times. The rearrangement links TRBV5-5 to TRBJ2-3, with 11 bases that match TRBD1. The CDR3 has 17 amino acids. CDR1 and CDR2 from the germline V gene are SGHKS and YYEKEE (reference sequence). Unmatched junction bases numbered 11, after V lost 4 bases and J lost 4 bases. CDR3 bases: TGTGCCAGCAGCCCGATTGGGACAGGGGGATTGTCAGATACGCAGTATTTT. Its protein product is CASSPIGTGGLSDTQYF.

The CDR3 is CASSISDSAGQYF. The CDR3 DNA reads TGTGCCAGTAGTATCTCGGACTCGGCGGGGCAGTACTTC. V gene TRBV19 combines with J gene TRBJ2-7; maybe TRBD2 (5 bases). The CDR3 sequence is 13 residues long. Germline CDR1 is LNHDA and CDR2 is SQIVND (reference sequence). V was shortened by 3 bases and J by 9 bases, with 15 bases between the two germline ends.

The chain recombines TRBV2 with TRBJ1-2; the D gene is possibly TRBD1 (5 bases). There are 14 residues in the CDR3. Between the trimmed V and J ends, which lost 4 bases and 4 bases, there was a span of 13 bases. Germline CDR1 SNHLY, CDR2 FYNNEI. CDR3 DNA sequence: TGTGCCAGCAGTGGCGAGGGACTCATCTATGGCTACACCTTC. Encoded protein: CASSGEGLIYGYTF.

The V and J genes are TRBV30 and TRBJ2-2, with D possibly TRBD1 on 6 matching bases. V was pared by 6 bases and J by 1 base, with 18 bases between. The CDR3 is made up of 16 amino acids. Germline V gene data show CDR1 as GTSNPN and CDR2 as SVGIG (reference sequence). CDR3 in amino acids: CACPARTAGNTGELFF. In DNA form, the CDR3 reads TGTGCCTGCCCGGCCCGGACAGCCGGGAACACCGGGGAGCTGTTTTTT.

V usage is TRBV20-1 and J usage is TRBJ2-7; TRBD1 might be the D (6 bases). Germline CDR1 reads DFQATT; CDR2 reads SNEGSKA (reference sequence). The CDR3 spans 11 residues. The ends were cut back, 7 bases at V and 3 bases at J, with 10 bases in the middle. CDR3 amino acids: CSVRTVYEQYF. The CDR3 bases are TGCAGTGTCCGGACAGTCTACGAGCAGTACTTC.

V and J are TRBV5-6 and TRBJ1-2, with a weak D call TRBD1 (5 bases). V was shortened by 3 bases and J by 8 bases, with 17 bases between the two germline ends. Germline V gene sequence: CDR1 SGHDT, CDR2 YYEEEE. The CDR3 contains 14 residues. CDR3 in amino acids: CASSWGRGTYGYTF. For the CDR3, the DNA is TGTGCCAGCAGCTGGGGACGGGGGACCTACGGCTACACCTTC.

The DNA for the CDR3 is TGCGCCAGCAGCCAAGACCCCGGACTAGCGGGGGGGCCGAGCTCCTACAATGAGCAGTTCTTC. This sequence encodes CASSQDPGLAGGPSSYNEQFF. J is TRBJ2-1 and V is TRBV4-3, with 15 bases that match TRBD2. CDR3 length: 21 residues. Unmatched junction bases numbered 9, after V lost 0 bases and J lost 0 bases. Per the germline V gene, CDR1 is LGHNA and CDR2 is YSLEER.

This clone was seen more than once but under ten times. The rearrangement uses TRBV7-6 and TRBJ2-3, with TRBD2 matching over 7 bases. Trimming cost V 5 bases and J 4 bases; bases outside gene matches: 9. Per germline, CDR1 SGHVS and CDR2 FNYEAQ. The CDR3 consists of 15 residues. The CDR3 is CASSPLAGASDTQYF. In DNA, the CDR3 is TGTGCCAGCAGCCCCCTCGCGGGAGCGTCAGATACGCAGTATTTT.

This clone was observed a single time. The rearrangement uses TRBV25-1 and TRBJ1-1, with TRBD1 identical over 7 bases. The CDR3 is 14 amino acids. Germline V gene sequence: CDR1 MGHDK, CDR2 SYGVNS. V lost 4 bases, J lost 4 bases, and 6 bases stayed unmatched. The CDR3 loop is CASSVQGGVTEAFF. DNA of the CDR3: TGTGCCAGCAGTGTGCAGGGGGGAGTCACTGAAGCTTTCTTT.

The V call is TRBV19, the J call TRBJ1-4; D possibly corresponds to TRBD1 (5 bases). Germline V gene sequence: CDR1 LNHDA, CDR2 SQIVND (reference sequence). The V end lost 5 bases, the J end lost 5 bases, and 15 bases lay between the germline ends. This CDR3 comprises 15 residues. The CDR3 loop is CASSGQGRSNEKLFF. The CDR3 nucleotides are TGTGCCAGTAGTGGGCAGGGTAGGTCGAATGAAAAACTGTTTTTT.

The gene calls are TRBV20-1 and TRBJ2-3; possible D gene TRBD1, 5 bases. CDR1 and CDR2 from the germline V gene are DFQATT and SNEGSKA (reference sequence). V was pared by 4 bases and J by 5 bases, with 7 bases between. The CDR3 runs 11 residues. The CDR3 bases are TGCAGTGCTACGACAGTAGATACGCAGTATTTT. Its protein product is CSATTVDTQYF.

The rearrangement joins TRBV5-4 to TRBJ1-2, with 11 positions matching TRBD1. Germline CDR1 and CDR2: SGHNT and YYREEE (reference sequence). The CDR3 extends over 17 amino acids. J was trimmed by 0 bases and V by 3 bases; bases with no gene match: 7. The CDR3 DNA sequence: TGTGCCAGCAGCTCAAGGACAGGGGGCTCGACTAACTATGGCTACACCTTC. This gives the protein CASSSRTGGSTNYGYTF.

The chain carries TRBV6-1 and TRBJ1-5; D may be TRBD1 (6 bases). The CDR3 length is 16 residues. Trimming pared 4 bases from V and 6 bases from J, leaving 19 bases between. Germline V gene data show CDR1 as MNHNS and CDR2 as SASEGT. DNA of the CDR3: TGTGCCAGCAGTGCCCAGGGGCCGGGGACAATTCAGCCCCAGCATTTT. It codes for CASSAQGPGTIQPQHF.

The chain recombines TRBV5-1 with TRBJ2-2; 10 bases map to TRBD2. The CDR3 consists of 15 residues. Germline values: CDR1 SGHRS, CDR2 YFSETQ. V shed 8 bases, J shed 6 bases, and the junction held 10 bases outside the gene matches. CDR3 sequence reads: CASKGLAGGAGELFF. For the CDR3, the DNA is TGCGCCAGTAAAGGATTAGCGGGAGGCGCCGGGGAGCTGTTTTTT.

This chain connects TRBV28 to TRBJ1-2, with 7 bases that match TRBD1. Germline V gene sequence: CDR1 MDHEN, CDR2 SYDVKM. Trimming at V came to 6 bases and at J to 0 bases, leaving 4 bases not matched to a gene. CDR3 length equals 14 residues. The CDR3 loop is CASRAGGSNYGYTF. CDR3 DNA: TGTGCCAGCAGAGCAGGGGGTTCTAACTATGGCTACACCTTC.

The rearrangement joins TRBV11-2 to TRBJ2-5; D might be TRBD1 (6 bases). Trimming took 7 bases from V and 4 from J, leaving 16 bases between them. CDR3 size: 14 residues. Germline CDR1 and CDR2: SGHAT and FQNNGV. The CDR3 DNA is TGTGCCAGCACCCTAAACAGGGCCCCAGAGACCCAGTACTTC. Translated: CASTLNRAPETQYF.

The chain employs TRBV10-3 and TRBJ2-3; 9 positions match TRBD1. The ends lost 4 bases at V and 3 bases at J; junction bases unmatched: 2. Germline CDR1 is ENHRY and CDR2 is SYGVKD. The CDR3 contains 14 residues. CDR3 residues: CAISGTGETDTQYF. CDR3 DNA: TGTGCCATCAGTGGGACAGGGGAGACAGATACGCAGTATTTT.

This chain connects TRBV18 to TRBJ2-7; TRBD1 is a possible D gene (5 bases). Germline CDR1 and CDR2: KGHSH and LQKENI. This CDR3 is 13 amino acids long. V lost 2 bases to trimming and J lost 6 bases, with 11 bases between them. Here the CDR3 reads CASSPSQGFEQYF. The CDR3 coding sequence is TGTGCCAGCTCACCAAGTCAGGGCTTCGAGCAGTACTTC. The variable domain in full, completed from reference TRBV18 and TRBJ2-7, reads NAGVMQNPRHLVRRRGQEARLRCSPMKGHSHVYWYRQLPEEGLKFMVYLQKENIIDESGMPKERFSAEFPKEGPSILRIQQVVRGDSAAYFCASSPSQGFEQYFGPGTRLTVT.

This chain links TRBV9 with TRBJ2-6, with 8 nucleotides matching TRBD1. Germline loops: CDR1 SGDLS, CDR2 YYNGEE. The CDR3 sequence is 16 residues long. V was clipped by 7 bases and J by 0 bases; unmatched bases: 6. In DNA, the CDR3 is TGTGCCAGCTCAGGGGGCAGCCTCTCTGGGGCCAACGTCCTGACTTTC. Its protein is CASSGGSLSGANVLTF.

The J gene is TRBJ2-7, the V gene TRBV5-8, with 7 nucleotides matching TRBD1. CDR1 and CDR2 from the germline V gene are SGHTS and YDEGEE. The CDR3 covers 14 residues. V shed 2 bases and J 3 bases; nucleotides not matched to a gene: 5. Here the CDR3 DNA reads TGTGCCAGCAGCTTTGGGACAGATCGCTACGAGCAGTACTTC. It encodes CASSFGTDRYEQYF.

The chain combines TRBV27 with TRBJ1-1; D not resolved. V lost 7 bases, J lost 0 bases, and 9 bases lay in between. The CDR3 contains 13 residues. Looked up from germline, CDR1 is MNHEY and CDR2 is SMNVEV (reference sequence). CDR3 loop: CASKSGLNTEAFF. The CDR3 DNA is TGTGCCAGCAAATCCGGGTTGAACACTGAAGCTTTCTTT.

V and J are TRBV21-1 and TRBJ1-2; the D segment call TRBD1 is taken from the table without a DNA check. TRBV21-1 is a listed pseudogene. This CDR3 region has 12 residues. CDR3 bases: TGTGCCAGGCATGGGGGCGATTATGGCTACACCTTC. It encodes CARHGGDYGYTF.

The chain is built from TRBV19 and TRBJ2-3; D call uncertain. The CDR3 length is 14 residues. Trimming left V 3 bases short and J 4 bases short, with 11 bases between. Per the germline V gene, CDR1 is LNHDA and CDR2 is SQIVND (reference sequence). The CDR3 bases are TGTGCCAGTAGTATGCGTTCGAGTGCAGATACGCAGTATTTT. Its protein is CASSMRSSADTQYF.

V and J are TRBV7-9 and TRBJ1-2, with 7 bases identical to TRBD1. With 7 bases clipped from V and 2 bases from J, the junction kept 10 bases outside the gene matches. Germline lookup yields CDR1 SEHNR and CDR2 FQNEAQ (reference sequence). The CDR3 is made up of 15 amino acids. CDR3 in amino acids: CASTLSTGPNYGYTF. The CDR3 DNA reads TGTGCCAGCACCTTGTCGACAGGGCCCAACTATGGCTACACCTTC.

V usage is TRBV27 and J usage is TRBJ2-1; TRBD2 might be the D (5 bases). V lost 8 bases and J 0 bases, leaving 11 bases between the germline ends. CDR3 length: 14 residues. CDR1 is MNHEY, CDR2 SMNVEV, per germline (reference sequence). The CDR3 DNA reads TGTGCCAGCCCTAGTGGGAGCTCCTACAATGAGCAGTTCTTC. This codes for CASPSGSSYNEQFF.

V usage is TRBV4-3 and J usage is TRBJ2-5, with D perhaps TRBD2 (5 bases). V lost 0 bases, J lost 5 bases, and 10 bases lay in between. Germline V gene data show CDR1 as LGHNA and CDR2 as YSLEER. This CDR3 region has 14 residues. The CDR3 spells CASSQEGGWETQYF. In DNA, the CDR3 is TGCGCCAGCAGCCAAGAAGGCGGGTGGGAGACCCAGTACTTC.

This clone was seen only once. The rearrangement links TRBV5-1 to TRBJ1-2; D might be TRBD1 (6 bases). The CDR3 spans 12 residues. With 4 bases removed from V and 10 bases from J, the gap between germline ends came to 14 bases. Germline V gene lookup returns CDR1 SGHRS and CDR2 YFSETQ. The CDR3 sequence: CASSQEMGAYTF. In nucleotides, the CDR3 is TGCGCCAGCAGCCAGGAGATGGGGGCCTACACCTTC.

The chain employs TRBV2 and TRBJ1-1, with unresolved D. This CDR3 region has 13 residues. Trimming cost V 7 bases and J 4 bases, with 13 bases left between them. CDR1 and CDR2 from the germline V gene are SNHLY and FYNNEI. In DNA, the CDR3 is TGTGCCAGCATACGGGGAATGGGCACTGAAGCTTTCTTT. Translating it yields CASIRGMGTEAFF.